The 28 T cell receptor beta chains below come from one sample, sequenced in a study of T cells in Graves' hyperthyroidism and ophthalmopathy. Amplification targeted TCR beta CDR3 regions from RNA transcripts. In the first-round RT-PCR of the TCR CDR3, the HTBI primer set was used. TCRdb re-called the multiplex PCR reads through MiXCR, storing one row per CDR3 protein. The table shows 600,000 to 650,000 distinct CDR3 sequences, with around 15% occurring only once. Material: blood. Receptor source: a woman younger than 45 with Graves' hyperthyroidism.

The CDR3 region is CATSDMAGSDTQYF. DNA for the CDR3: TGTGCCACCAGTGATATGGCGGGGTCAGATACGCAGTATTTT. The chain links TRBV24-1 to TRBJ2-3; D perhaps matches TRBD2 (6 bases). V was clipped by 3 bases and J by 4 bases, with 10 bases between them. CDR3 size: 14 residues. Germline loops: CDR1 KGHDR, CDR2 SFDVKD.

This clonotype was observed at least ten times. The chain recombines TRBV6-1 with TRBJ1-1; the D gene is possibly TRBD1 (5 bases). The CDR3 covers 14 residues. Deletions cut 6 bases from V and 2 bases from J, with 13 bases between. Germline-derived CDR1 and CDR2 are MNHNS and SASEGT. CDR3 nucleotides: TGTGCCAGCAGGCCAGGGAGGAAAAACACTGAAGCTTTCTTT. It specifies CASRPGRKNTEAFF.

In its sample, this clonotype was seen many times. The chain combines TRBV6-2 or TRBV6-3 with TRBJ1-2; TRBD1 agrees at 7 bases. The V gene end was trimmed by 5 bases and the J gene end by 3 bases; junction bases not matched to a gene: 12. The CDR3 length is 16 residues. CDR1 and CDR2 (germline): MNHEY, SVGEGT. CDR3 sequence: CASSTILTGSDYGYTF. CDR3 in DNA: TGTGCCAGCAGTACGATCCTGACAGGGAGCGACTATGGCTACACCTTC.

The chain is built from TRBV6-4 and TRBJ2-3; D gene ambiguous. V lost 4 bases and J 2 bases, leaving 16 bases between the germline ends. From germline, CDR1 is MRHNA and CDR2 SNTAGT. The length of the CDR3 is 16 residues. The CDR3 loop reads CASSAKLTPYTDTQYF. CDR3 nucleotides: TGTGCCAGCAGTGCCAAATTGACTCCTTACACAGATACGCAGTATTTT.

This clonotype has at least ten counts. The chain recombines TRBV28 with TRBJ1-6, with D possibly being TRBD1 (5 bases). Between the trimmed V and J ends, which lost 5 bases and 14 bases, there was a span of 13 bases. Germline V lookup: CDR1 MDHEN, CDR2 SYDVKM. The CDR3 runs to 12 residues. This CDR3 reads CASSRDSPTLHF. CDR3 in DNA: TGTGCCAGCAGTCGGGACTCACCTACCCTCCACTTT.

In its sample, this clonotype was seen many times. This chain uses TRBV28 with TRBJ2-3; perhaps TRBD2 as D (6 bases). CDR3 length: 14 residues. CDR1 and CDR2 from the germline V gene are MDHEN and SYDVKM. Trimming stripped 6 bases from V and 6 bases from J, with 16 bases between. In DNA, the CDR3 is TGTGCCAGCAGCGCTGGGACTCTCCCGGATACGCAGTATTTT. It encodes CASSAGTLPDTQYF.

This clonotype was observed a handful of times. For the CDR3, the DNA is TGTGCCAGCAGGACAGGACTAGCGGGAATTAATGAGCAGTTCTTC. It yields the protein CASRTGLAGINEQFF. The rearrangement uses TRBV5-6 and TRBJ2-1; the match to TRBD2 covers 12 bases. V shed 5 bases, J shed 7 bases, and the junction held 7 bases outside the gene matches. Germline V CDR1 and CDR2: SGHDT, YYEEEE. CDR3 length: 15 residues.

The rearrangement uses TRBV12-3 or TRBV12-4 and TRBJ2-3, with 12 nucleotides matching TRBD1. The ends lost 6 bases at V and 2 bases at J; junction bases unmatched: 12. This CDR3 is built from 18 residues. The CDR3 DNA follows: TGTGCCAGCAGCTTAATCCGGGACAGGGGGCGAATCACAGATACGCAGTATTTT. It translates to CASSLIRDRGRITDTQYF.

This clonotype has at least ten counts. This chain links TRBV12-3 or TRBV12-4 with TRBJ1-6; D uncertain. This CDR3 region has 13 residues. V was trimmed by 5 bases and J by 9 bases, leaving 11 bases between them. The CDR3 sequence: CASSRREGSPLHF. The CDR3 DNA follows: TGTGCCAGCAGTCGTCGGGAGGGTTCACCCCTCCACTTT.

This rearrangement joins TRBV30 to TRBJ2-5, with 9 nucleotides matching TRBD2. The V segment lost 8 bases and the J segment 5 bases; nucleotides outside the gene matches: 6. The V gene's germline CDR1 is GTSNPN and CDR2 SVGIG (reference sequence). This CDR3 comprises 12 residues. The CDR3 region has the DNA TGTGCCAGCGGGAGGCTTGGGGAGACCCAGTACTTC. This encodes CASGRLGETQYF. Full variable domain (missing parts from reference TRBV30 and TRBJ2-5): SQTIHQWPATLVQPVGSPLSLECTVEGTSNPNLYWYRQAAGRGLQLLFYSVGIGQISSEVPQNLSASRPQDRQFILSSKKLLLSDSGFYLCASGRLGETQYFGPGTRLLVL.

This clonotype was seen many times. The genes are TRBV7-2 and TRBJ2-7, with 10 bases identical to TRBD2. The J segment lost 6 bases and the V segment lost 6 bases, leaving 11 bases of the junction unmatched. The CDR3 length is 15 residues. Germline values: CDR1 SGHTA, CDR2 FQGNSA. The CDR3 region is CASRRAASGSSEQYF. CDR3 coding DNA: TGTGCCAGCAGGCGAGCGGCTAGCGGGAGTAGCGAGCAGTACTTC. The full variable domain, rest sourced from reference TRBV7-2 and TRBJ2-7, is GAGVSQSPSNKVTEKGKDVELRCDPISGHTALYWYRQSLGQGLEFLIYFQGNSAPDKSGLPSDRFSAERTGGSVSTLTIQRTQQEDSAVYLCASRRAASGSSEQYFGPGTRLTVT.

At least ten counts were recorded for this clonotype. CDR3 nucleotide sequence: TGTGCCAGCAGCTCGATGGGACTAGCGGGAGGGGTCCCAGATACGCAGTATTTT. Translating gives CASSSMGLAGGVPDTQYF. This chain uses TRBV7-3 with TRBJ2-3; 16 nucleotides line up with TRBD2. Unmatched junction bases numbered 8, after V lost 4 bases and J lost 4 bases. Germline CDR1 and CDR2: SGHTA and FQGTGA. The CDR3 has 18 residues.

There are many counts of this clonotype. CDR3 in amino acids: CASSQDQWGSNQPQHF. The CDR3 DNA is TGTGCCAGCAGCCAAGATCAGTGGGGTAGCAATCAGCCCCAGCATTTT. V usage is TRBV4-2 and J usage is TRBJ1-5; unclear D gene. The CDR3 is made up of 16 amino acids. Germline V gene sequence: CDR1 LGHNA, CDR2 YNFKEQ. V gave up 0 bases and J gave up 0 bases, with 9 bases separating them.

The V and J genes are TRBV30 and TRBJ1-5; 11 nucleotides agree with TRBD1. V trimming: 5 bases; J trimming: 7 bases; junction bases outside the gene matches: 4. Germline CDR1 is GTSNPN and CDR2 is SVGIG (reference sequence). The length of the CDR3 is 13 residues. The CDR3 nucleotides are TGTGCCTGGGGACAGGGGGCGGGCCAGCCCCAGCATTTT. Residues: CAWGQGAGQPQHF.

This clonotype came up many times. At one boundary the junction diverges from the germline segment, which might be a read error. The chain carries TRBV7-7 and TRBJ2-3; possible D gene TRBD2, 5 bases. From germline, CDR1 is SSHAT and CDR2 FNYEAQ (reference sequence). CDR3 size: 15 residues. CDR3 nucleotides: TGTGCTAGCAGCTTAGGCTTATCGGGGACAGATACGCAGTATTTT. Protein sequence: CASSLGLSGTDTQYF.

The V gene is TRBV20-1, the J gene TRBJ1-4; D is unclear. This CDR3 has 14 amino acids. V lost 0 bases, J lost 3 bases, and 8 bases lay in between. From germline, CDR1 is DFQATT and CDR2 SNEGSKA (reference sequence). The DNA for the CDR3 is TGCAGTGCTAGAGATCAGATCGCTAATGAAAAACTGTTTTTT. Its translation is CSARDQIANEKLFF.

The genes are TRBV9 and TRBJ2-3; 8 bases fit TRBD2. Trimming cost V 4 bases and J 4 bases; bases outside gene matches: 8. Germline-derived CDR1 and CDR2 are SGDLS and YYNGEE. The length of the CDR3 is 15 residues. The CDR3, as DNA: TGTGCCAGCAGCACACGGGAGGGCCTTGCAGATACGCAGTATTTT. Its protein product is CASSTREGLADTQYF.

This clonotype came up many times. This chain connects TRBV5-1 to TRBJ1-2; the D gene is possibly TRBD1 (6 bases). Trimming cost V 0 bases and J 3 bases, with 12 bases left between them. The CDR3 contains 15 residues. CDR1 and CDR2 (germline): SGHRS, YFSETQ. The CDR3 sequence is CASSLAKGGDYGYTF. In nucleotides, the CDR3 is TGCGCCAGCAGCTTGGCCAAGGGGGGAGACTATGGCTACACCTTC.

The sample holds a few counts of this clonotype. This chain links TRBV9 with TRBJ2-5; TRBD1 aligns across 7 bases. V dropped 0 bases and J dropped 2; count of bases not matched to a gene: 4. The germline CDR1 and CDR2 sequences are SGDLS and YYNGEE. The CDR3 is made up of 15 amino acids. CDR3 protein: CASSVAGTAQETQYF. CDR3 in DNA: TGTGCCAGCAGCGTAGCCGGGACAGCTCAAGAGACCCAGTACTTC. The variable domain in full, with the rest retrieved from reference TRBV9 and TRBJ2-5, is DSGVTQTPKHLITATGQRVTLRCSPRSGDLSVYWYQQSLDQGLQFLIQYYNGEERAKGNILERFSAQQFPDLHSELNLSSLELGDSALYFCASSVAGTAQETQYFGPGTRLLVL.

In this sample, this clonotype turned up a few times. This chain uses TRBV29-1 with TRBJ2-5, with 8 nucleotides matching TRBD1. V shed 1 base, J shed 5 bases, and the junction held 0 bases outside the gene matches. The germline gives CDR1 SQVTM, CDR2 ANQGSEA. The CDR3 totals 12 residues. The CDR3 loop is CSVEGTGETQYF. The CDR3 nucleotides are TGCAGCGTTGAAGGGACAGGGGAGACCCAGTACTTC. Filled out from reference TRBV29-1 and TRBJ2-5, the complete variable domain reads SAVISQKPSRDICQRGTSLTIQCQVDSQVTMMFWYRQQPGQSLTLIATANQGSEATYESGFVIDKFPISRPNLTFSTLTVSNMSPEDSSIYLCSVEGTGETQYFGPGTRLLVL.

J is TRBJ1-6 and V is TRBV20-1; D not resolved. V was cut by 1 base and J by 0 bases, with 10 bases left in between. This CDR3 comprises 16 residues. Per the germline V gene, CDR1 is DFQATT and CDR2 is SNEGSKA (reference sequence). The CDR3 bases are TGCAGTGCTAGAGGGGAAGCGAGCTCCTATAATTCACCCCTCCACTTT. The encoded protein is CSARGEASSYNSPLHF.

This clonotype came up many times. The V gene is TRBV10-1, the J gene TRBJ2-1; tentatively, D is TRBD2 (6 bases). Germline assignment: CDR1 WNHNN and CDR2 SYGVQD (reference sequence). V lost 3 bases and J 2 bases, leaving 8 bases between the germline ends. The CDR3 contains 14 residues. CDR3 region: CASSDSGTYNEQFF. In DNA, the CDR3 is TGCGCCAGCAGTGATAGCGGTACCTACAATGAGCAGTTCTTC.

In this sample, this clonotype turned up many times. This sequence joins TRBV6-2 or TRBV6-3 and TRBJ1-5; unclear D gene. This CDR3 comprises 15 residues. Trimming removed 1 base from V and 0 bases from J, with 7 bases in between. Germline V gene sequence: CDR1 MNHEY, CDR2 SVGEGT. CDR3 nucleotide sequence: TGTGCCAGCAGTTACTACGGAAATAGCAATCAGCCCCAGCATTTT. Encoded protein: CASSYYGNSNQPQHF.

Ten or more counts support this clonotype. The chain joins TRBV12-3 or TRBV12-4 to TRBJ2-1, with TRBD2 identical over 8 bases. V was clipped by 2 bases and J by 4 bases; unmatched bases: 4. CDR3 length: 15 residues. CDR3 in amino acids: CASSLPSGLYNEQFF. The CDR3, as DNA: TGTGCCAGCAGTTTACCTAGCGGGCTGTACAATGAGCAGTTCTTC.

This clonotype was counted at least ten times. J is TRBJ2-5 and V is TRBV20-1; 15 nucleotides match TRBD2. J was trimmed by 2 bases and V by 1 base; bases with no gene match: 2. The length of the CDR3 is 16 residues. Germline assignment: CDR1 DFQATT and CDR2 SNEGSKA (reference sequence). The CDR3 nucleotides are TGCAGTGCTAGAGGTGGGACTAGCGGGAGGCAAGAGACCCAGTACTTC. Encoded protein: CSARGGTSGRQETQYF.

At least ten counts were recorded for this clonotype. This chain connects TRBV28 to TRBJ2-7; 7 bases are shared with TRBD1. J was trimmed by 0 bases and V by 8 bases; bases with no gene match: 10. Germline-derived CDR1 and CDR2 are MDHEN and SYDVKM. This CDR3 is built from 15 residues. CDR3 sequence reads: CASLPTGISSYEQYF. DNA for the CDR3: TGTGCCAGCCTACCGACAGGGATCAGCTCCTACGAGCAGTACTTC.

There are many counts of this clonotype. The chain links TRBV27 to TRBJ2-5, with D hard to call. V shed 8 bases and J shed 2 bases, with 21 bases lying between them. Looked up from germline, CDR1 is MNHEY and CDR2 is SMNVEV (reference sequence). The CDR3 is 16 amino acids. The CDR3 bases are TGTGCCAGCGCCCTGGGCCCGAGACCCAGACAAGAGACCCAGTACTTC. Translated: CASALGPRPRQETQYF.

The J gene is TRBJ1-2, the V gene TRBV7-9; 9 positions match TRBD1. Germline lookup yields CDR1 SEHNR and CDR2 FQNEAQ (reference sequence). The CDR3 contains 13 residues. V shed 6 bases, J shed 6 bases, and the junction held 5 bases outside the gene matches. The CDR3 loop is CASRDRGSDGYTF. The CDR3 bases are TGTGCCAGCAGGGACAGGGGTTCTGATGGCTACACCTTC.